Shown below are 6 T cell receptor beta chains from a single sample sequenced in a study of cytomegalovirus exposure and HLA in healthy donors. The primer mix had 60 Vbeta and 13 Jbeta primers. The assay was immunoSEQ multiplex PCR, and TCRdb's table has in-frame clones only and misses some. The repertoire holds 110,000 or so clones, with 67% as singletons. Sequences were obtained from PBMCs. These receptors were obtained from a man younger than 30 in good health and CMV-seropositive.

The chain recombines TRBV6-6 with TRBJ1-1, with 8 bases identical to TRBD1. Germline assignment: CDR1 MNHNY and CDR2 SVGAGI (reference sequence). V shed 2 bases and J 1 base; nucleotides not matched to a gene: 0. The CDR3 runs 14 residues. The CDR3 loop reads CASSYGQGNTEAFF. The CDR3 DNA follows: TGTGCCAGCAGTTACGGACAGGGGAACACTGAAGCTTTCTTT.

The chain recombines TRBV19 with TRBJ1-6; no clear D. V lost 3 bases, J lost 1 base, and 4 bases lay in between. The CDR3 length is 14 residues. Germline CDR1 and CDR2: LNHDA and SQIVND (reference sequence). The CDR3 nucleotides are TGTGCCAGTAGTATGACTTCCTATAATTCACCCCTCCACTTT. Its translation is CASSMTSYNSPLHF. Based on the CDR3 plus reference TRBV19 and TRBJ1-6, the full variable domain is DGGITQSPKYLFRKEGQNVTLSCEQNLNHDAMYWYRQDPGQGLRLIYYSQIVNDFQKGDIAEGYSVSREKKESFPLTVTSAQKNPTAFYLCASSMTSYNSPLHFGNGTRLTVT.

This chain links TRBV6-4 with TRBJ1-5; 10 bases line up with TRBD1. CDR1 is MRHNA and CDR2 is SNTAGT in the germline V gene. This CDR3 is 20 amino acids long. The trim removed 0 bases at V and 2 bases at J, leaving 13 bases unmatched. The DNA for the CDR3 is TGTGCCAGCAGTGACTCGCGGGGGGACAGGGGCTTTAGGGGCAATCAGCCCCAGCATTTT. Protein sequence: CASSDSRGDRGFRGNQPQHF.

The gene calls are TRBV2 and TRBJ1-2, with TRBD1 as a possible D gene (6 bases). The germline V and J ends were trimmed by 7 bases and 6 bases, with 15 bases remaining between them. Germline CDR1 reads SNHLY; CDR2 reads FYNNEI. This CDR3 has 13 residues. This chain's CDR3 is CASIKDSYDGYTF. As DNA, the CDR3 is TGTGCCAGCATCAAGGACAGTTATGATGGCTACACCTTC.

A single count supports this clone. The chain links TRBV30 to TRBJ2-7; D possibly corresponds to TRBD2 (6 bases). The V gene lost 1 base and the J gene lost 7 bases, with 11 bases spanning the gap. Germline V CDR1 and CDR2: GTSNPN, SVGIG (reference sequence). The CDR3 sequence is 12 residues long. CDR3 sequence reads: CAWSAGRGEQYF. In DNA form, the CDR3 reads TGTGCCTGGAGTGCAGGCCGGGGGGAGCAGTACTTC.

CDR3 in DNA: TGTGCCAGCAGTCAGACAGGGAGCCACGAGCAGTACTTC. It specifies CASSQTGSHEQYF. This chain joins TRBV7-9 and TRBJ2-7; 7 bases line up with TRBD1. The CDR3 contains 13 residues. CDR1 is SEHNR and CDR2 is FQNEAQ in the germline V gene (reference sequence). With 6 bases clipped from V and 5 bases from J, the junction kept 7 bases outside the gene matches.